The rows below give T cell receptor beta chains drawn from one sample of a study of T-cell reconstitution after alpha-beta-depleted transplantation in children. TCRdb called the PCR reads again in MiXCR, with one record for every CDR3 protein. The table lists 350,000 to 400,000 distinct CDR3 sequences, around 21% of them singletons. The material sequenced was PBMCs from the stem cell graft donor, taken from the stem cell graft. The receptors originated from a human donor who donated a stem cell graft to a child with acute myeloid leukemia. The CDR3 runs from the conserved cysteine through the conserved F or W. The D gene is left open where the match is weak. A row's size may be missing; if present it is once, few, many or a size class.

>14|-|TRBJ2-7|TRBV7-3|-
CASSPFQDSYEQYF
TGTGCCAGCAGCCCATTTCAGGACTCCTACGAGCAGTACTTC
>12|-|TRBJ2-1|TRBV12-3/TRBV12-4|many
CASSLFRNEQFF
TGTGCCAGCAGTTTATTTCGCAATGAGCAGTTCTTC
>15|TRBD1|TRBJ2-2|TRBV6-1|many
CASSRQGANTGELFF
TGTGCCAGCAGTCGACAGGGCGCGAACACCGGGGAGCTGTTTTTT
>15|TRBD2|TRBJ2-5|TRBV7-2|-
CASSLIGTRQETQYF
TGTGCCAGCAGCTTAATCGGGACTAGACAAGAGACCCAGTACTTC
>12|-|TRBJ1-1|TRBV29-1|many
CSVAQSNTEAFF
TGCAGCGTTGCGCAGTCGAACACTGAAGCTTTCTTT
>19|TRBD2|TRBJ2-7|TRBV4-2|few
CASSQDGLAGGFLVGEQYF
TGTGCCAGCAGCCAAGATGGGCTAGCGGGAGGATTTCTAGTTGGGGAGCAGTACTTC
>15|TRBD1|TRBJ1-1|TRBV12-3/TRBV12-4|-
CASRRQGWGNTEAFF
TGTGCCAGCAGACGACAGGGGTGGGGGAACACTGAAGCTTTCTTT
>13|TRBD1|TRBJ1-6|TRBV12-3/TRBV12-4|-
CASEDRGNSPLHF
TGTGCCAGCGAAGACAGGGGTAATTCACCCCTCCACTTT
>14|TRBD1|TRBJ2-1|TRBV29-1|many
CSVAGGQSYNEQFF
TGCAGCGTTGCAGGGGGACAGTCGTACAATGAGCAGTTCTTC
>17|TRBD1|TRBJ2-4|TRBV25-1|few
CASTGQGDDLAKNIQYF
TGTGCCAGCACCGGACAGGGGGATGACCTAGCCAAAAACATTCAGTACTTC
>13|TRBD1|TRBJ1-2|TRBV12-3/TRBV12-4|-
CATDPDRDYGYTF
TGTGCCACCGACCCGGACAGGGATTATGGCTACACCTTC
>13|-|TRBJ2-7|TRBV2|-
CASSSFSQGEQYF
TGTGCCAGCAGTTCCTTTAGCCAGGGCGAGCAGTACTTC
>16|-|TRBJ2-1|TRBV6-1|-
CASSTGGGSSYNEQFF
TGTGCCAGCAGCACAGGAGGGGGGAGCTCCTACAATGAGCAGTTCTTC
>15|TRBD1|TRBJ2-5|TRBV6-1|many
CASSQPTGGSETQYF
TGTGCCAGCAGCCAGCCTACAGGGGGATCAGAGACCCAGTACTTC
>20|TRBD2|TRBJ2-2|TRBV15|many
CATSRRDRGSGKRSTGELFF
TGTGCCACCAGCAGAAGAGATCGGGGTAGCGGGAAGCGCAGCACCGGGGAGCTGTTTTTT
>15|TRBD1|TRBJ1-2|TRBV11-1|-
CASSRPGQGADGYTF
TGTGCCAGCAGCCGACCGGGACAGGGGGCGGACGGCTACACCTTC
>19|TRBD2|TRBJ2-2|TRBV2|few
CASSFRPSGSKWNTGELFF
TGTGCCAGCAGTTTTCGGCCTAGCGGGAGTAAGTGGAACACCGGGGAGCTGTTTTTT
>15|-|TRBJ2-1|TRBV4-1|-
CASSQAGPSDNEQFF
TGCGCCAGCAGCCAAGCCGGACCTAGTGATAATGAGCAGTTCTTC
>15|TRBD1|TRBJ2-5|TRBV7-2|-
CASSLTGDPQETQYF
TGTGCCAGCAGCCTAACAGGGGACCCACAAGAGACCCAGTACTTC
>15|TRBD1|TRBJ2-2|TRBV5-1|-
CASSFEGAWTGELFF
TGCGCCAGCAGCTTTGAGGGGGCGTGGACCGGGGAGCTGTTTTTT
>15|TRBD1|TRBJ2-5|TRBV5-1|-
CASSGRGTGPETQYF
TGCGCCAGCAGCGGGAGGGGGACAGGGCCGGAGACCCAGTACTTC
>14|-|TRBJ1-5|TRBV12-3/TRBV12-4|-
CASTRGDSNQPQHF
TGTGCCAGCACCAGAGGGGATAGCAATCAGCCCCAGCATTTT
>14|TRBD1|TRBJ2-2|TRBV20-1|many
CSARDRGNTGELFF
TGCAGTGCGAGGGACAGGGGGAACACCGGGGAGCTGTTTTTT
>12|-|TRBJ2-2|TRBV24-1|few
CATSLETGELFF
TGTGCCACCAGCTTAGAAACCGGGGAGCTGTTTTTT
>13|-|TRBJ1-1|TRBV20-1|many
CSASKDSQREAFF
TGCAGTGCTAGTAAGGACAGTCAGAGAGAAGCTTTCTTT
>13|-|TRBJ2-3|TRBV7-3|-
CASSPHSTDTQYF
TGTGCCAGCAGCCCCCACAGCACAGATACGCAGTATTTT
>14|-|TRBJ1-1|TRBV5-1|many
CASSLNVMNTEAFF
TGCGCCAGCAGCTTGAACGTAATGAACACTGAAGCTTTCTTT